Sequencing of this TCR beta chain was carried out in a study of T cell repertoires in cytomegalovirus infection. Study details: Through public TCR beta signatures, both CMV infection and matching HLA type were indicated.

The table lists this clonotype with a count of one. Its antigen is not identified. Sequence at one end of the junction differs from germline and may be a read error. TCRdb called the reads again in MiXCR, with one record for every CDR3 protein. The sample carries 740,000 or so distinct CDR3 sequences, 35% recorded once. Findings of the study overall: Of the TCR beta families, the public ones yielded a cumulative frequency that identified carriers of CMV plus the relevant HLA. Dominant in the ex vivo response were TCR beta clonotypes restricted by HLA-C and specific for CMV.

This CDR3 has 12 residues. CDR1 SGHAT and CDR2 FQNNGV come from the germline V gene. The source is a human donor in good health (CMV status not recorded). Some clones in this sample may be carry-over from other donors' samples. Sequenced: PBMCs. This sequence joins TRBV11-2 and TRBJ2-1; D is ambiguous. CDR3 protein: CASSLYNNEQLF. The CDR3 DNA is TGTGCCAGCAGCTTATATAACAATGAGCAGTTATTC.